This T cell receptor (beta chain) was observed in a study of T cell responses to AZD1222 COVID-19 vaccine. For the study at large: Analyses pooled second doses at about 4 or about 12 weeks.

Libraries were prepared by immunoSEQ multiplex PCR; TCRdb keeps only in-frame clonotypes and omits some of them. This table holds around 100,000 clones, about 87% found once. The CDR3 loop spans 16 amino acids. Germline loops: CDR1 LNHDA, CDR2 SQIVND (reference sequence). Trimming shortened V by 3 bases and J by 1 base, and 16 bases separated the two germline ends. The rearrangement links TRBV19 to TRBJ2-7; possibly TRBD1 for D (6 bases). The specimen was peripheral blood, collected on day 0 of AZD1222 vaccination. This receptor was identified in an adult in good health. CDR3 amino acids: CASSMKTGLGSYEQYF. In nucleotides, the CDR3 is TGTGCCAGTAGTATGAAAACAGGGCTGGGGTCCTACGAGCAGTACTTC.